These T cell receptor beta chains were read from a single sample in a study of T cells in placental villitis. Assay used: immunoSEQ multiplex PCR; TCRdb lists only in-frame clones, some missing. The sample comprises approximately 6,900 clones, around four fifths of which are singletons, and around 8.6% rests with the top ten. The source material was placental tissue containing maternal and fetal cells. These receptors all stem from a human patient with infectious villitis; the placental T cells may come from both mother and fetus. Each CDR3 is given without its conserved first and last residue. Fields, in order: CDR3 protein, J gene, V gene, clone size. The size field is filled for only some rows; it gives once, few, many or a size class.

CDR3 protein: ASSLPENTGELF; J gene: TRBJ2-2; V gene: TRBV7-9; clone size: NA
CDR3 protein: ASTLRGQPTGELF; J gene: TRBJ2-2; V gene: TRBV19; clone size: NA
CDR3 protein: ASSLRWDRGSGDTQY; J gene: TRBJ2-3; V gene: TRBV7-8; clone size: NA
CDR3 protein: ASSPSGGLNEQF; J gene: TRBJ2-1; V gene: TRBV4-1; clone size: NA
CDR3 protein: ATSDRASVGELF; J gene: TRBJ2-2; V gene: TRBV24-1; clone size: NA
CDR3 protein: ASSAVAGGSYEQY; J gene: TRBJ2-7; V gene: TRBV2; clone size: NA
CDR3 protein: ASSHQTVEAF; J gene: TRBJ1-1; V gene: TRBV7-9; clone size: NA
CDR3 protein: ASSALAGRTGELF; J gene: TRBJ2-2; V gene: TRBV6-1; clone size: NA
CDR3 protein: ASRQGLDNEQF; J gene: TRBJ2-1; V gene: TRBV2; clone size: few
CDR3 protein: ASSNNRQGTDTQY; J gene: TRBJ2-3; V gene: TRBV7-2; clone size: once
CDR3 protein: ASTGWQTNTEAF; J gene: TRBJ1-1; V gene: TRBV5-5; clone size: few
CDR3 protein: ASSPRDRGYYNEQF; J gene: TRBJ2-1; V gene: TRBV7-9; clone size: NA
CDR3 protein: ASSQARGETQY; J gene: TRBJ2-5; V gene: TRBV4-3; clone size: NA
CDR3 protein: ASSSLRGGSYEQY; J gene: TRBJ2-7; V gene: TRBV6-5; clone size: NA
CDR3 protein: ASTLSGGQETQY; J gene: TRBJ2-5; V gene: TRBV7-3; clone size: once
CDR3 protein: ASSPLVGARTTTGELF; J gene: TRBJ2-2; V gene: TRBV18; clone size: NA
CDR3 protein: ASSQATGEAF; J gene: TRBJ1-1; V gene: TRBV3-1/TRBV3-2; clone size: once
CDR3 protein: ASTPGGLSNQPQH; J gene: TRBJ1-5; V gene: TRBV2; clone size: NA
CDR3 protein: ASSLITGYEQY; J gene: TRBJ2-7; V gene: TRBV9; clone size: few
CDR3 protein: ASSLEGRFPTEAF; J gene: TRBJ1-1; V gene: TRBV7-2; clone size: once
CDR3 protein: ASSLEGGNTEAF; J gene: TRBJ1-1; V gene: TRBV7-2; clone size: NA
CDR3 protein: ASRGSGGSYEQY; J gene: TRBJ2-7; V gene: TRBV18; clone size: NA
CDR3 protein: ASRSQGDQPQH; J gene: TRBJ1-5; V gene: TRBV6-5; clone size: NA
CDR3 protein: ASSLTGTQY; J gene: TRBJ2-5; V gene: TRBV12-3/TRBV12-4; clone size: NA
CDR3 protein: ASSDWDPSTDTQY; J gene: TRBJ2-3; V gene: TRBV5-4; clone size: NA
CDR3 protein: ASSPGQGRGSEAF; J gene: TRBJ1-1; V gene: TRBV5-4; clone size: NA
CDR3 protein: ASPRAF; J gene: TRBJ1-1; V gene: TRBV2; clone size: NA
CDR3 protein: ASRVGGSSYEQY; J gene: TRBJ2-7; V gene: TRBV28; clone size: NA
CDR3 protein: AWSGKGNQPQH; J gene: TRBJ1-5; V gene: TRBV30; clone size: NA
CDR3 protein: ASSPAGDPKKYEQY; J gene: TRBJ2-7; V gene: TRBV11-2; clone size: NA
CDR3 protein: ASSLTGSNQPQH; J gene: TRBJ1-5; V gene: TRBV7-9; clone size: NA
CDR3 protein: ASSEKFLAEELF; J gene: TRBJ2-2; V gene: TRBV2; clone size: once
CDR3 protein: ASSLGGMRETQY; J gene: TRBJ2-5; V gene: TRBV5-5; clone size: NA
CDR3 protein: ATSDGRSGNTIY; J gene: TRBJ1-3; V gene: TRBV24-1; clone size: NA
CDR3 protein: ASSLYGDEQY; J gene: TRBJ2-7; V gene: TRBV7-2; clone size: NA
CDR3 protein: AWRSGANVLT; J gene: TRBJ2-6; V gene: TRBV30; clone size: NA
CDR3 protein: ASSLAHDSWGYT; J gene: TRBJ1-2; V gene: TRBV5-6; clone size: NA
CDR3 protein: ASSSPWTSGEHTDTQY; J gene: TRBJ2-3; V gene: TRBV7-9; clone size: few
CDR3 protein: ATSRVGAGLYKQY; J gene: TRBJ2-7; V gene: TRBV15; clone size: NA
CDR3 protein: ASSEVAGGSYEQY; J gene: TRBJ2-7; V gene: TRBV2; clone size: once
CDR3 protein: ASSQEWTEFSTDTQY; J gene: TRBJ2-3; V gene: TRBV4-3; clone size: few
CDR3 protein: ASSLDGVHQPQH; J gene: TRBJ1-5; V gene: TRBV5-4; clone size: large
CDR3 protein: SATGDYGYT; J gene: TRBJ1-2; V gene: TRBV20-1; clone size: NA
CDR3 protein: ATMTGNDRAGPTDTQY; J gene: TRBJ2-3; V gene: TRBV23-1; clone size: once
CDR3 protein: AISSRLYQPQH; J gene: TRBJ1-5; V gene: TRBV10-3; clone size: NA
CDR3 protein: ASSPRTGVGETQY; J gene: TRBJ2-5; V gene: TRBV7-9; clone size: NA
CDR3 protein: ASSIRLAWGTDTQY; J gene: TRBJ2-3; V gene: TRBV19; clone size: NA
CDR3 protein: ASSPGQGDEQY; J gene: TRBJ2-7; V gene: TRBV18; clone size: NA
CDR3 protein: ASSHLTTEAF; J gene: TRBJ1-1; V gene: TRBV7-9; clone size: NA
CDR3 protein: ASSAGRRLAGYT; J gene: TRBJ1-2; V gene: TRBV3-1/TRBV3-2; clone size: NA
CDR3 protein: ASSYPGRGLEAF; J gene: TRBJ1-1; V gene: TRBV6-2/TRBV6-3; clone size: NA
CDR3 protein: ASSQERGGSYEQY; J gene: TRBJ2-7; V gene: TRBV4-2; clone size: once